Listed here are 17 T cell receptor beta chains from one sample, sequenced in a study of T-cell memory formation after mild COVID-19. In TCRdb, the 5' RACE reads were re-called with MiXCR into one record per CDR3 protein. This table holds about 400,000 distinct CDR3 sequences, 20% to 30% found once. The sample consisted of PBMCs or a T cell subset sorted from them (not recorded which). The receptors were gathered from an adult woman who had mild COVID-19 (a few samples of this study predate the infection). Cell type and time point are not known.

The chain joins TRBV25-1 to TRBJ2-1; 7 nucleotides line up with TRBD2. The CDR3 sequence is 15 residues long. CDR1 and CDR2 from the germline V gene are MGHDK and SYGVNS. V shed 5 bases, J shed 8 bases, and the junction held 12 bases outside the gene matches. The CDR3 DNA sequence: TGTGCCAGCAGTTCAGCCGGGACTACCATCCATGAGCAGTTCTTC. Protein sequence: CASSSAGTTIHEQFF.

In this sample, this clonotype turned up a few times. V is TRBV12-3 or TRBV12-4 and J is TRBJ2-7, with D perhaps given as TRBD1 or TRBD2 (5 bases each). V was cut by 4 bases and J by 2 bases, with 12 bases left in between. This CDR3 has 14 residues. The CDR3 reads CASSSGTPTYEQYF. The CDR3 DNA reads as TGTGCCAGCAGTTCCGGGACGCCCACCTACGAGCAGTACTTC.

In this sample, this clonotype turned up a few times. J is TRBJ2-7 and V is TRBV7-8, with 7 bases aligning to TRBD1. Germline CDR1 is SGHVS and CDR2 is FQNEAQ. Trimming took 3 bases from V and 2 from J; bases not matched to a gene: 7. The CDR3 consists of 15 residues. The CDR3: CASSLPQGETYEQYF. In nucleotides, the CDR3 is TGTGCCAGCAGCTTGCCGCAGGGGGAGACCTACGAGCAGTACTTC.

In nucleotides, the CDR3 is TGCGCCAGCAGTCGTGAGACAGGGGCAGATACGCAGTATTTT. It is translated as CASSRETGADTQYF. The chain joins TRBV5-1 to TRBJ2-3; 8 bases are shared with TRBD1. The CDR3 is made up of 14 amino acids. CDR1 is SGHRS, CDR2 YFSETQ, per germline. V lost 5 bases and J lost 4; bases outside the gene matches: 6.

The rearrangement links TRBV5-6 to TRBJ2-1, with D perhaps given as TRBD1 or TRBD2 (5 bases each). V lost 2 bases, J lost 9 bases, and 9 bases lay in between. The CDR3 has 12 amino acids. The germline CDR1 and CDR2 sequences are SGHDT and YYEEEE. In DNA, the CDR3 is TGTGCCAGCAGCTTAGATGGGACTGAGCAGTTCTTC. Its protein product is CASSLDGTEQFF.

The chain uses TRBV12-3 or TRBV12-4 and TRBJ2-2; D is possibly TRBD1 or TRBD2 (6 bases each). V was pared by 3 bases and J by 4 bases, with 24 bases between. CDR3 length equals 19 residues. CDR3 bases: TGTGCCAGCAGTTTGATTAAGTATGGAGGGACACTTTTCACCGGGGAGCTGTTTTTT. Its translation: CASSLIKYGGTLFTGELFF.

This clonotype was found once. The chain links TRBV7-3 to TRBJ1-4, with D unresolved. Germline V CDR1 and CDR2: SGHTA, FQGTGA. V gave up 4 bases and J gave up 2 bases, with 17 bases separating them. The CDR3 consists of 17 residues. CDR3 nucleotide sequence: TGTGCCAGCAGCTGTAATCGGCGTTCTGCTACTAATGAAAAACTGTTTTTT. It encodes CASSCNRRSATNEKLFF.

A few counts support this clonotype. This sequence joins TRBV5-4 and TRBJ1-4, with 12 bases lining up with TRBD1. CDR3 length: 17 amino acids. V was pared by 4 bases and J by 4 bases, with 8 bases of the junction left unmatched. The germline V gene has CDR1 SGHNT and CDR2 YYREEE (reference sequence). The CDR3 DNA follows: TGTGCCAGCAGCCAAGGGACAGGGGGCGCCGGTAATGAAAAACTGTTTTTT. It translates to CASSQGTGGAGNEKLFF.

The sample holds a few counts of this clonotype. CDR3 in amino acids: CASSPSSGYEQYF. In nucleotides, the CDR3 is TGTGCCAGCTCACCGTCGTCGGGTTACGAGCAGTACTTC. This rearrangement joins TRBV18 to TRBJ2-7; D gene ambiguous. From germline, CDR1 is KGHSH and CDR2 LQKENI. V was pared by 3 bases and J by 4 bases, with 10 bases between. This CDR3 has 13 residues.

The table lists this clonotype with a few counts. The V call is TRBV7-6, the J call TRBJ2-3; 14 nucleotides line up with TRBD2. After removal of 4 bases from V and 11 bases from J, the junction contained 8 bases not matched to a gene. The V gene's germline CDR1 is SGHVS and CDR2 FNYEAQ. The CDR3 totals 15 residues. The DNA for the CDR3 is TGTGCCAGCAGCTCGACTAGCGGGGGGGCCGCAGAGCAGTATTTT. Translated, it gives CASSSTSGGAAEQYF. The complete variable domain, with remaining parts taken from reference TRBV7-6 and TRBJ2-3, reads GAGVSQSPRYKVTKRGQDVALRCDPISGHVSLYWYRQALGQGPEFLTYFNYEAQQDKSGLPNDRFSAERPEGSISTLTIQRTEQRDSAMYRCASSSTSGGAAEQYFGPGTRLTVL.

This clonotype is a singleton in its sample. V gene TRBV16 combines with J gene TRBJ1-1; D may be TRBD1 (6 bases). The CDR3 has 14 residues. The V gene lost 3 bases and the J gene lost 5 bases, with 13 bases spanning the gap. Per germline, CDR1 KGHSY and CDR2 FQNENV. CDR3: CASSHRGRGTEAFF. The CDR3 DNA is TGTGCCAGCAGCCATAGGGGGAGGGGTACTGAAGCTTTCTTT.

The CDR3 reads CATSSRYETEQYF. The CDR3 DNA is TGTGCCACCAGTAGTAGATATGAGACCGAGCAGTACTTC. The V gene is TRBV24-1, the J gene TRBJ2-7; D is uncertain. Germline assignment: CDR1 KGHDR and CDR2 SFDVKD. This CDR3 has 13 amino acids. Trimming shortened V by 6 bases and J by 6 bases, and 14 bases separated the two germline ends.

This rearrangement joins TRBV5-1 to TRBJ2-1; D perhaps matches TRBD1 (5 bases). The V and J ends lost 1 base and 6 bases respectively, with 14 bases between them. This CDR3 has 15 amino acids. The germline CDR1 and CDR2 sequences are SGHRS and YFSETQ. CDR3 coding DNA: TGCGCCAGCAGCTTGATAGGGGCCGTGGGCAATGAGCAGTTCTTC. Its translation: CASSLIGAVGNEQFF.

This clonotype was recorded a few times. The chain joins TRBV12-3 or TRBV12-4 to TRBJ2-1; D perhaps matches TRBD1 (5 bases). The CDR3 totals 16 residues. V lost 5 bases to trimming and J lost 1 base, with 15 bases between them. The CDR3 is CASSTTPPGSYNEQFF. The CDR3 DNA reads TGTGCCAGCAGTACGACTCCCCCAGGGTCCTACAATGAGCAGTTCTTC.

This clonotype was recorded a few times. The rearrangement uses TRBV12-3 or TRBV12-4 and TRBJ1-6, with a tentative D call TRBD1 (5 bases). The CDR3 is 16 residues long. Trimming shortened V by 3 bases and J by 6 bases, and 15 bases separated the two germline ends. CDR3 in amino acids: CASSLSGGRANSPLHF. The CDR3 DNA reads as TGTGCCAGCAGTTTGAGCGGGGGTCGGGCTAATTCACCCCTCCACTTT.

This clonotype was detected a few times. The rearrangement joins TRBV4-2 to TRBJ2-5; possible D gene TRBD2, 5 bases. The CDR3 is made up of 19 amino acids. Trimming cost V 0 bases and J 7 bases, with 27 bases left between them. Germline V gives CDR1 LGHNA, CDR2 YNFKEQ. The CDR3 protein is CASSQEVASTAPTRGTQYF. As DNA, the CDR3 is TGTGCCAGCAGCCAAGAGGTCGCTAGCACTGCTCCTACAAGAGGGACCCAGTACTTC.

The sample holds a few counts of this clonotype. V usage is TRBV10-3 and J usage is TRBJ2-3; TRBD1 might be the D (6 bases). The germline V and J ends were trimmed by 6 bases and 0 bases, with 13 bases remaining between them. CDR1 is ENHRY and CDR2 is SYGVKD in the germline V gene. This CDR3 region has 15 residues. The CDR3 bases are TGTGCCATCAGGCCCCGGGACACTAGCACAGATACGCAGTATTTT. It codes for CAIRPRDTSTDTQYF.